This T cell receptor (beta chain) was observed in a study of T-cell reconstitution after alpha-beta-depleted transplantation in children. TCRbeta library preparation incorporated unique molecular identifiers. From the PCR reads, TCRdb called clonotypes with MiXCR, one entry per CDR3 protein. The sample has hundreds of thousands of distinct CDR3 sequences; 15% to 20% are singletons. CDR3 length: 15 amino acids. CDR1 is MNHEY and CDR2 is SMNVEV in the germline V gene (reference sequence). After removal of 5 bases from V and 5 bases from J, the junction contained 5 bases not matched to a gene. This rearrangement joins TRBV27 to TRBJ1-6, with 8 nucleotides matching TRBD1. The clonotype originates from a human donor who donated a stem cell graft to a child with acute lymphoblastic leukemia. The specimen comprised PBMCs from the stem cell graft donor, sampled from the stem cell graft. The CDR3 spells CASSPGTGDNSPLHF. The CDR3 DNA follows: TGTGCCAGCAGTCCCGGGACAGGAGATAATTCACCCCTCCACTTT.